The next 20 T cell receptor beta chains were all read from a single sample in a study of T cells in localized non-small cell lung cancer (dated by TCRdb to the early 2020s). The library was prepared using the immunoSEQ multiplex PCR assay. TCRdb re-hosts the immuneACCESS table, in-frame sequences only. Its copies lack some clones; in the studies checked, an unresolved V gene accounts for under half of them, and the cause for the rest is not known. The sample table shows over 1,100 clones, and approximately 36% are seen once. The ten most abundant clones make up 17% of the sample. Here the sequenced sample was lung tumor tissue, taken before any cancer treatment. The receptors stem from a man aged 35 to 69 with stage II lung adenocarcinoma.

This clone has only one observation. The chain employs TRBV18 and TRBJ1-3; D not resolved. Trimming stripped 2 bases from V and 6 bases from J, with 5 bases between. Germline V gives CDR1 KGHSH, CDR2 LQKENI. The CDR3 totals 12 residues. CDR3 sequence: CASSPDTNTIYF. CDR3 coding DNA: TGTGCCAGCTCACCAGATACAAACACCATATATTTT.

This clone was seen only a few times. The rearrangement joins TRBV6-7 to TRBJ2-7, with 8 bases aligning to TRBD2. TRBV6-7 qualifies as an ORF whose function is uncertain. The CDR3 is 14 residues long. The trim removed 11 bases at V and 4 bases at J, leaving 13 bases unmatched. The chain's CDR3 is CAVAPGLVAYEQYF. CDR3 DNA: TGTGCCGTTGCCCCGGGACTAGTGGCGTACGAGCAGTACTTC.

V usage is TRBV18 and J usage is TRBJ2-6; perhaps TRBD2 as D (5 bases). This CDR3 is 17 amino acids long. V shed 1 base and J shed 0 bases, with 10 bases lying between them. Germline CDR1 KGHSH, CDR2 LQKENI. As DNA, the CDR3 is TGTGCCAGCTCACCACGGTCGGGGAACTCTGGGGCCAACGTCCTGACTTTC. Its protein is CASSPRSGNSGANVLTF.

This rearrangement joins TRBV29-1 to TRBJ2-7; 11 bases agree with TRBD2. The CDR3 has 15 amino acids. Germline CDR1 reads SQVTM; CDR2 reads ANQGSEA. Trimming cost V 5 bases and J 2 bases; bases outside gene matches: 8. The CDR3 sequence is CSVSHGTSGTYEQYF. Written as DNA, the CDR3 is TGCAGCGTTTCCCATGGGACTAGCGGTACCTACGAGCAGTACTTC.

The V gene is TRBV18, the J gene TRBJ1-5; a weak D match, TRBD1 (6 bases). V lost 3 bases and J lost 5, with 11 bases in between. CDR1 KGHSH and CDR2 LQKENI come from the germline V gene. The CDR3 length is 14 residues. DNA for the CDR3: TGTGCCAGCTCACCCGACAGGACATATCAGCCCCAGCATTTT. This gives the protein CASSPDRTYQPQHF. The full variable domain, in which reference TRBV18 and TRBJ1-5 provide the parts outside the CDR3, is NAGVMQNPRHLVRRRGQEARLRCSPMKGHSHVYWYRQLPEEGLKFMVYLQKENIIDESGMPKERFSAEFPKEGPSILRIQQVVRGDSAAYFCASSPDRTYQPQHFGDGTRLSIL.

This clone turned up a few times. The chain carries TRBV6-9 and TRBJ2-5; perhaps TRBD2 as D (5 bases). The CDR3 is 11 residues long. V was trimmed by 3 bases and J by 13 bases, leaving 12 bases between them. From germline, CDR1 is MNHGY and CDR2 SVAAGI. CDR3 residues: CASSYLGVTYF. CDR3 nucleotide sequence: TGTGCCAGCAGTTACCTCGGGGTTACGTACTTC.

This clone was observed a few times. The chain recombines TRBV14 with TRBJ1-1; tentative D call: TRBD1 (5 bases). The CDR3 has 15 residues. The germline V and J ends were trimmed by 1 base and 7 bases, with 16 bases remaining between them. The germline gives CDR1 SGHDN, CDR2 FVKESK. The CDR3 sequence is CASSQVEGYVDEAFF. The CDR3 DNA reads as TGTGCCAGCAGCCAAGTTGAGGGGTACGTCGATGAAGCTTTCTTT.

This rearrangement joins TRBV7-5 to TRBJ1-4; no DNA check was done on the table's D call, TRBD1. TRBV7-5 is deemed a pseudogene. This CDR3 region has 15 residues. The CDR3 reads CASFNTGATNEKLFF. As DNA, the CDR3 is TGTGCCAGCTTTAATACAGGAGCAACTAATGAAAAACTGTTTTTT.

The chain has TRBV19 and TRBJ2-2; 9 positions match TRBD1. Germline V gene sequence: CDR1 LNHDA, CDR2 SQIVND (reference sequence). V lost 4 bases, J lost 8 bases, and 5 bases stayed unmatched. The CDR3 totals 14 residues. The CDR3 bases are TGTGCCAGTAGTACACAGGGGGCATCAGGGGAGCTGTTTTTT. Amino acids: CASSTQGASGELFF.

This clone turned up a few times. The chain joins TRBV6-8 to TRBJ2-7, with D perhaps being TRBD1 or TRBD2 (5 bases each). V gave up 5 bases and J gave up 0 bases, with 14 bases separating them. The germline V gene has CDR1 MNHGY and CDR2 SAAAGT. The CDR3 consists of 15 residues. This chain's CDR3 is CASSGRDASSYEQYF. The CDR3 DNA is TGTGCCAGCAGTGGCCGGGACGCAAGCTCCTACGAGCAGTACTTC.

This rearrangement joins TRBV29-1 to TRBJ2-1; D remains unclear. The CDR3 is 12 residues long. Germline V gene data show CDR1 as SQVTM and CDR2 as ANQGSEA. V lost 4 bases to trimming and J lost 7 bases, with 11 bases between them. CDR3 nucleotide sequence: TGCAGCGTTGCGAGTCTGACAAATGAGCAGTTCTTC. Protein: CSVASLTNEQFF.

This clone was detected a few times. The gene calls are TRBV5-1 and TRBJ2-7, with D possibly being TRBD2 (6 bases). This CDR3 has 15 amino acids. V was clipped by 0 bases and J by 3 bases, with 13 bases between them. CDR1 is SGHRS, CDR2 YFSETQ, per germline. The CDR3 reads CASSLADAGSYEQYF. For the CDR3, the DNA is TGCGCCAGCAGCTTGGCTGACGCGGGGAGCTACGAGCAGTACTTC.

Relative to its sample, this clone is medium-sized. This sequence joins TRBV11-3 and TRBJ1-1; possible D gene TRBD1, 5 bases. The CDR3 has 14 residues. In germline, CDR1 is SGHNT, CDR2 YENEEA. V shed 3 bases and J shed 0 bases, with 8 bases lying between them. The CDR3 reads CASSLGQLNTEAFF. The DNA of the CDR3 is TGTGCCAGCAGCTTGGGGCAGCTGAACACTGAAGCTTTCTTT.

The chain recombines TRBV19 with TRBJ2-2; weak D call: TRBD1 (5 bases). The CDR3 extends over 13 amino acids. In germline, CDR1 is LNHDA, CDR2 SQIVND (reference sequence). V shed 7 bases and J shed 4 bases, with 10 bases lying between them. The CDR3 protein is CASTHQGTGELFF. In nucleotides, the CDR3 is TGTGCCAGTACCCATCAGGGCACCGGGGAGCTGTTTTTT.

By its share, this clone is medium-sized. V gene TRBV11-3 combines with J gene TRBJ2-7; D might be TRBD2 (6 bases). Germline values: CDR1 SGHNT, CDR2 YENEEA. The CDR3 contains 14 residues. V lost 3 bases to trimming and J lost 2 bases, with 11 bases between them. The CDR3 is CASSLEGPTYEQYF. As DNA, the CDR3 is TGTGCCAGCAGCTTGGAGGGTCCCACCTACGAGCAGTACTTC.

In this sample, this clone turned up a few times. The chain's CDR3 is CASSYRSPGTEAFF. The CDR3 nucleotides are TGTGCCAGCAGTTACCGGTCTCCGGGCACTGAAGCTTTCTTT. The chain is built from TRBV6-8 and TRBJ1-1; no firm D call. Per the germline V gene, CDR1 is MNHGY and CDR2 is SAAAGT. Trimming took off 2 bases at V and 4 bases at J, with 11 bases between the two ends. This CDR3 spans 14 amino acids.

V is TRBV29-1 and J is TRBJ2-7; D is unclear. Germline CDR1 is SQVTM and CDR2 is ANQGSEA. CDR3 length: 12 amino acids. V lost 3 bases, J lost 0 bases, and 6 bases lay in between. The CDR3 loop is CSVEVGSYEQYF. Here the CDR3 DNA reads TGCAGCGTTGAGGTAGGCTCCTACGAGCAGTACTTC.

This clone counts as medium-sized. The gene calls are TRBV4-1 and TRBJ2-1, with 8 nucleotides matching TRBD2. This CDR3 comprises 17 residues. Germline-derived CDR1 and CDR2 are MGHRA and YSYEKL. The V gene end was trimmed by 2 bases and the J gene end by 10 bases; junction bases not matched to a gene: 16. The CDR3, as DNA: TGCGCCAGCAGCCAAAGGATGTCCGCTAGCGGGTCTCCGGAGCAGTTCTTC. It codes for CASSQRMSASGSPEQFF.

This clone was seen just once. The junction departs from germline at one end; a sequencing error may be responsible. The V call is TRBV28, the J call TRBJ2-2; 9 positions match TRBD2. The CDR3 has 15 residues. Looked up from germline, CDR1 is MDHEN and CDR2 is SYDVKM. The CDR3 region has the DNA TGTGCCAGCACTAGTAGACTAGCGGACACAGGGGAGCTGTTTTTT. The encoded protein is CASTSRLADTGELFF.

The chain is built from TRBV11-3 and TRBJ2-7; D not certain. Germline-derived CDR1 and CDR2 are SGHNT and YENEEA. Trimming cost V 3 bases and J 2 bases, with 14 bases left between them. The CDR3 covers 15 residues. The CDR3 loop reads CASSLNIFRTYEQYF. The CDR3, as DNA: TGTGCCAGCAGCTTGAATATTTTCCGAACCTACGAGCAGTACTTC.